This entry lists 9 T cell receptor beta chains sequenced from one sample in a study of naive and memory T cell subsets. Whole-blood samples were more than 2 ml of peripheral blood from healthy adult volunteers. For blood and skin samples, reverse transcription used TCR alpha and beta constant primers. Each CDR3 protein gets one entry after TCRdb re-called the 5' RACE reads with MiXCR. The sample has over 20,000 distinct CDR3 sequences, around a quarter seen once. The receptors here all came from a female donor in good health.

The gene calls are TRBV6-4 and TRBJ2-3, with D maybe TRBD1 (6 bases). CDR3 size: 15 residues. Germline values: CDR1 MRHNA, CDR2 SNTAGT. Between the trimmed V and J ends, which lost 5 bases and 3 bases, there was a span of 15 bases. Written as DNA, the CDR3 is TGTGCCAGCAGTATCTCCAGGGGATCGACAGATACGCAGTATTTT. Amino acids: CASSISRGSTDTQYF.

Only one count was recorded for this clonotype. The chain couples TRBV3-1 to TRBJ2-3; TRBD2 might be the D (5 bases). CDR3 length: 14 residues. Trimming cost V 4 bases and J 6 bases, with 14 bases left between them. Germline assignment: CDR1 LGHDT and CDR2 YNNKEL (reference sequence). The CDR3 loop is CASSPLDLLDTQYF. CDR3 nucleotide sequence: TGTGCCAGCAGCCCGCTGGACTTGCTGGATACGCAGTATTTT.

The gene calls are TRBV6-5 and TRBJ2-1, with TRBD2 matching 12 bases. The CDR3 is 14 amino acids. CDR1 and CDR2 from the germline V gene are MNHEY and SVGAGI. V shed 2 bases and J 7 bases; nucleotides not matched to a gene: 0. The CDR3 protein is CASSYGLAGNEQFF. CDR3 in DNA: TGTGCCAGCAGTTACGGACTAGCGGGGAATGAGCAGTTCTTC.

The chain combines TRBV5-1 with TRBJ2-3; maybe TRBD1 (5 bases). The CDR3 totals 14 residues. The germline V and J ends were trimmed by 5 bases and 3 bases, with 13 bases remaining between them. CDR1 and CDR2 from the germline V gene are SGHRS and YFSETQ. In DNA form, the CDR3 reads TGCGCCAGCAGACCTTCACCAGGGACAGATACGCAGTATTTT. Protein product: CASRPSPGTDTQYF.

By sample share, this clonotype is medium-sized. V and J are TRBV5-4 and TRBJ1-4; D ambiguous. The CDR3 covers 12 residues. Trimming removed 2 bases at V and 5 bases at J, with 4 bases between. Germline CDR1 SGHNT, CDR2 YYREEE (reference sequence). The CDR3 sequence: CASSFLNEKLFF. The CDR3 coding sequence is TGTGCCAGCAGCTTCCTCAATGAAAAACTGTTTTTT.

V and J are TRBV29-1 and TRBJ2-1, with TRBD2 matching 12 bases. The germline V gene has CDR1 SQVTM and CDR2 ANQGSEA. The CDR3 has 16 residues. V lost 5 bases, J lost 6 bases, and 11 bases stayed unmatched. CDR3: CSVSSLAGGPGNEQFF. CDR3 DNA sequence: TGCAGCGTTAGCTCTCTAGCGGGAGGGCCTGGCAATGAGCAGTTCTTC.

The V gene is TRBV20-1, the J gene TRBJ1-4; D might be TRBD1 (5 bases). The ends were cut back, 3 bases at V and 10 bases at J, with 15 bases in the middle. This CDR3 comprises 13 residues. CDR1 and CDR2 (germline): DFQATT, SNEGSKA (reference sequence). CDR3 bases: TGCAGTGCTAGTGATAGAGTTGGGGGAAAACTGTTTTTT. It translates to CSASDRVGGKLFF.

This clonotype was picked up a small number of times. The rearrangement links TRBV5-5 to TRBJ2-3; D is ambiguous. The length of the CDR3 is 14 residues. Germline CDR1 reads SGHKS; CDR2 reads YYEKEE (reference sequence). V was cut by 4 bases and J by 3 bases, with 12 bases left in between. CDR3 nucleotides: TGTGCCAGCAGCCCCTTGGGCCCAACAGATACGCAGTATTTT. Amino acid sequence: CASSPLGPTDTQYF.

This chain joins TRBV7-3 and TRBJ2-2; 7 bases fit TRBD2. The CDR3 consists of 15 residues. Germline loops: CDR1 SGHTA, CDR2 FQGTGA. The V segment lost 2 bases and the J segment 0 bases; nucleotides outside the gene matches: 0. The CDR3 here is CASSLAGANTGELFF. CDR3 in DNA: TGTGCCAGCAGCTTAGCGGGGGCGAACACCGGGGAGCTGTTTTTT.